The entry below gives a single T cell receptor beta chain sequence along with its context. No antigen is known for it. This specimen belongs to a study of T-cell memory formation after mild COVID-19. Study context: Clustering of TCRs was largely donor specific. Notes on the study in general: Clones that contracted from day 15 to 85 were balanced CD4/CD8, while later expanders leaned CD4+. SARS-CoV-2 specificity of second-wave clones peaking day 37 was unconfirmed.

The V gene's germline CDR1 is MNHEY and CDR2 SVGAGI. V was pared by 2 bases and J by 2 bases, with 6 bases between. The length of the CDR3 is 13 residues. TCRdb ran MiXCR on the 5' RACE reads and lists one entry per CDR3 protein. In the table there are 200,000 to 300,000 distinct CDR3 sequences, roughly 10% of which are singletons. This receptor was obtained from a young man who had mild COVID-19 (a few samples of this study predate the infection). Cell type and time point are not known. Sequences were obtained from PBMCs or a T cell subset sorted from them (not recorded which). The V gene is TRBV6-5, the J gene TRBJ1-2; no definite D call. The CDR3 nucleotides read TGTGCCAGCAGTTACCGGGCCAACTATGGCTACACCTTC. The encoded protein is CASSYRANYGYTF.